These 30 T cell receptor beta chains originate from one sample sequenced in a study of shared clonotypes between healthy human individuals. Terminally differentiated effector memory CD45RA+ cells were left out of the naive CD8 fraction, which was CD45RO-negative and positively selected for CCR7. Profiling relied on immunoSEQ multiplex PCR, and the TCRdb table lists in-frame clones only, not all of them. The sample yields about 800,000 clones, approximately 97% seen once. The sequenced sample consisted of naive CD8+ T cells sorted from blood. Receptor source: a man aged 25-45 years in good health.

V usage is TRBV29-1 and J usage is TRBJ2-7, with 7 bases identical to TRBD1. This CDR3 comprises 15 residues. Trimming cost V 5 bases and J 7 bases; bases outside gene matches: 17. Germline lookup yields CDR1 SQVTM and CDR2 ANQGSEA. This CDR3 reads CSVLTRRDSRWEQYF. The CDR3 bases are TGCAGCGTTCTGACCCGCCGGGACAGCCGTTGGGAGCAGTACTTC.

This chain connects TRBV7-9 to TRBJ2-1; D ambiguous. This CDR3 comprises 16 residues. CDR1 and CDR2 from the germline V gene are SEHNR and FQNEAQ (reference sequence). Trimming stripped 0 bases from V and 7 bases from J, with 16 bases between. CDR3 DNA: TGTGCCAGCAGCTTAGCGATCACGGTCCTGTGGAATGAGCAGTTCTTC. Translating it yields CASSLAITVLWNEQFF.

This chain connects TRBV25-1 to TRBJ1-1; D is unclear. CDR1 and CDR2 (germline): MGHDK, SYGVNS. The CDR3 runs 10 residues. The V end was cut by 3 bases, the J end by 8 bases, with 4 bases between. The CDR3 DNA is TGTGCCAGCAGTGATTTGGAAGCTTTCTTT. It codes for CASSDLEAFF.

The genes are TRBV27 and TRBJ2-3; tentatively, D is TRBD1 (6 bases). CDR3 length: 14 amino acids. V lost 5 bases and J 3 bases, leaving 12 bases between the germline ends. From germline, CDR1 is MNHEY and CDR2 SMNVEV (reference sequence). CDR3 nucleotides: TGTGCCAGCAGTCCCTACAGGGTAACAGATACGCAGTATTTT. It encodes CASSPYRVTDTQYF.

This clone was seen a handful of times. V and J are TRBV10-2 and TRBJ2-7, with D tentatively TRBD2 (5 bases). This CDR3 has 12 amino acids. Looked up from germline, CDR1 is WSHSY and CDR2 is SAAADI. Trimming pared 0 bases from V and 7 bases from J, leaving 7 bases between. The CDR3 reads CASSESREEQYF. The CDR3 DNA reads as TGCGCCAGCAGTGAGTCGAGGGAGGAGCAGTACTTC.

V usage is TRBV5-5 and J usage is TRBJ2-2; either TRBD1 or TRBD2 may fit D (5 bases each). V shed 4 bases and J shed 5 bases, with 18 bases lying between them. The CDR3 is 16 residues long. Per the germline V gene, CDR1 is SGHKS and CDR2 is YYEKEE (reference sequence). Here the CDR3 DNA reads TGTGCCAGCAGCGGGGACCAGGGATGGATAACCGGGGAGCTGTTTTTT. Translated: CASSGDQGWITGELFF.

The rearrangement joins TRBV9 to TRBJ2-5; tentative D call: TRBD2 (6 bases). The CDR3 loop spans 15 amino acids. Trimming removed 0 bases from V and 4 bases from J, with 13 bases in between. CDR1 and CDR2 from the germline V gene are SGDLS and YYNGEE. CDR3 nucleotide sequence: TGTGCCAGCAGCGTAGTAGCGACTAGAGGAGAGACCCAGTACTTC. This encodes CASSVVATRGETQYF. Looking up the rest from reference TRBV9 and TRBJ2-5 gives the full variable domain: DSGVTQTPKHLITATGQRVTLRCSPRSGDLSVYWYQQSLDQGLQFLIQYYNGEERAKGNILERFSAQQFPDLHSELNLSSLELGDSALYFCASSVVATRGETQYFGPGTRLLVL.

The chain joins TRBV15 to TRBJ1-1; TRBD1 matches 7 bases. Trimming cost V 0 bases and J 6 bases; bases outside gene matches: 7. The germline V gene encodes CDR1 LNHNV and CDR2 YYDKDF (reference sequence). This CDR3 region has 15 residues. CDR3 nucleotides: TGTGCCACCAGCAGAGATCAAAGGGGGCCCGCTGAAGCTTTCTTT. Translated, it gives CATSRDQRGPAEAFF.

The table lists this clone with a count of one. The CDR3 loop is CASSQGVGLKYEQYF. The CDR3 DNA follows: TGTGCCAGCAGCCAAGGAGTCGGGCTAAAATACGAGCAGTACTTC. The chain has TRBV14 and TRBJ2-7; D unresolved. Germline V gene lookup returns CDR1 SGHDN and CDR2 FVKESK. V was shortened by 1 base and J by 4 bases, with 14 bases between the two germline ends. The CDR3 spans 15 residues.

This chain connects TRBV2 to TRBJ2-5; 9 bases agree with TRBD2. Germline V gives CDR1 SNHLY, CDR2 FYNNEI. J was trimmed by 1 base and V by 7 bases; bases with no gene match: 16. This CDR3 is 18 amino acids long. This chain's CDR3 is CASTRFLAGVVVQETQYF. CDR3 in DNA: TGTGCCAGCACCCGGTTTTTAGCGGGAGTGGTCGTCCAAGAGACCCAGTACTTC.

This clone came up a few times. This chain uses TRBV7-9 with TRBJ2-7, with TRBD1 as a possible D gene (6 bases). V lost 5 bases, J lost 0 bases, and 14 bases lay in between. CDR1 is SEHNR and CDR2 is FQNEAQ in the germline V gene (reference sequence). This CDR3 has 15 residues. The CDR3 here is CASSPTPGHSYEQYF. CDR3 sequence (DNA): TGTGCCAGCAGCCCAACTCCGGGACACTCCTACGAGCAGTACTTC.

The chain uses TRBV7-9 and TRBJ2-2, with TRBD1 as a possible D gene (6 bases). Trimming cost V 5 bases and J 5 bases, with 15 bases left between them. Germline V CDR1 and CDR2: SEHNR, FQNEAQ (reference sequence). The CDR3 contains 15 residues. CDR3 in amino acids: CASSPWTVGTGELFF. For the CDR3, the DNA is TGTGCCAGCAGCCCCTGGACAGTGGGAACCGGGGAGCTGTTTTTT.

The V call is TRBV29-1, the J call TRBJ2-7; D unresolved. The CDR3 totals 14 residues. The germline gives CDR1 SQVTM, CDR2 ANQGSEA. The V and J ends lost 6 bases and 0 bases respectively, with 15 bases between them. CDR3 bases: TGCAGCGTGGGGTATTCAGAGAGCTCCTACGAGCAGTACTTC. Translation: CSVGYSESSYEQYF.

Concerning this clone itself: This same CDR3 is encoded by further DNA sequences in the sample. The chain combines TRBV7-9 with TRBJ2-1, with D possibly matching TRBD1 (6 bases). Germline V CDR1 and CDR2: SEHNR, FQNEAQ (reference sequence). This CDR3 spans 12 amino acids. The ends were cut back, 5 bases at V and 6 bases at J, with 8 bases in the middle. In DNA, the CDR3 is TGTGCCAGCAGCCGAGGGGGCAATGAGCAGTTCTTC. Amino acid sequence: CASSRGGNEQFF.

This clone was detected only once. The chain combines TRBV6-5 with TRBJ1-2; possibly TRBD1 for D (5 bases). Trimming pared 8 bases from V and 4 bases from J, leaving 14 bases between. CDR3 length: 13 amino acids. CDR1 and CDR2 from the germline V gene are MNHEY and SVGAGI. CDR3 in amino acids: CASALGGSYGYTF. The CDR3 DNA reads TGTGCCAGCGCGTTGGGGGGGTCCTATGGCTACACCTTC.

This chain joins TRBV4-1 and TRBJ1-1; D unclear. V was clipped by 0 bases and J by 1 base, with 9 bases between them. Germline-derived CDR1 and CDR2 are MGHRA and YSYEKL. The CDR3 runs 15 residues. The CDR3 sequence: CASSQDQVWNTEAFF. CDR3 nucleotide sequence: TGCGCCAGCAGCCAAGATCAGGTTTGGAACACTGAAGCTTTCTTT.

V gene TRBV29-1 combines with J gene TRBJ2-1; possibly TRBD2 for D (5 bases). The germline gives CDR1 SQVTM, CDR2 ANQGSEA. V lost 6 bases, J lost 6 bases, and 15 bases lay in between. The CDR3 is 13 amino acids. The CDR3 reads CSVHPPLVNEQFF. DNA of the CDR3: TGCAGCGTGCACCCGCCACTAGTCAATGAGCAGTTCTTC.

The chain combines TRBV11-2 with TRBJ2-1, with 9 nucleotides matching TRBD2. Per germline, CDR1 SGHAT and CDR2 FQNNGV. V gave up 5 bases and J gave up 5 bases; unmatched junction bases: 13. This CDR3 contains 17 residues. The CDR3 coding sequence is TGTGCCAGCAGCCTAGGAGGAGCGGGAGGAATTCACAATGAGCAGTTCTTC. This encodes CASSLGGAGGIHNEQFF. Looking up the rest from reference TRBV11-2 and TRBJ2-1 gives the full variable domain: EAGVAQSPRYKIIEKRQSVAFWCNPISGHATLYWYQQILGQGPKLLIQFQNNGVVDDSQLPKDRFSAERLKGVDSTLKIQPAKLEDSAVYLCASSLGGAGGIHNEQFFGPGTRLTVL.

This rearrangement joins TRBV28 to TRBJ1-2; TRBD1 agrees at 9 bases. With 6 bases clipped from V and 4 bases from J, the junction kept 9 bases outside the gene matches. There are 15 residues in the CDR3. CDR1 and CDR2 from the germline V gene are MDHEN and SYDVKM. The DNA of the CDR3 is TGTGCCAGCAGGCCGGGACAGGGATTTCTCTATGGCTACACCTTC. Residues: CASRPGQGFLYGYTF.

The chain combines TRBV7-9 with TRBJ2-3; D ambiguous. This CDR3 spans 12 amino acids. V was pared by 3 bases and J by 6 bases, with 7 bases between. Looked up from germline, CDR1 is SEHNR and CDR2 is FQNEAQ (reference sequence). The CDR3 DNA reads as TGTGCCAGCAGCTTTGGGGTGGATACGCAGTATTTT. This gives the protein CASSFGVDTQYF.

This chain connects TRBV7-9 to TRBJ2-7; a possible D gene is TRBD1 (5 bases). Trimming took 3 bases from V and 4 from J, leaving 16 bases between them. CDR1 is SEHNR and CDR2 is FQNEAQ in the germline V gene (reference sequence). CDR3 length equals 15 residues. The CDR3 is CASSFREIKGYEQYF. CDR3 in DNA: TGTGCCAGCAGCTTCAGGGAAATTAAGGGTTACGAGCAGTACTTC.

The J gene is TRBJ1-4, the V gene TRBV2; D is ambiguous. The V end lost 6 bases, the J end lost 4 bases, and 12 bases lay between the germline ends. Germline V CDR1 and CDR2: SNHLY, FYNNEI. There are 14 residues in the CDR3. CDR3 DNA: TGTGCCAGCAGAGGGAACATCGGTAATGAAAAACTGTTTTTT. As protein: CASRGNIGNEKLFF. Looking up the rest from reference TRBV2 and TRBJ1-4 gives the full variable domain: EPEVTQTPSHQVTQMGQEVILRCVPISNHLYFYWYRQILGQKVEFLVSFYNNEISEKSEIFDDQFSVERPDGSNFTLKIRSTKLEDSAMYFCASRGNIGNEKLFFGSGTQLSVL.

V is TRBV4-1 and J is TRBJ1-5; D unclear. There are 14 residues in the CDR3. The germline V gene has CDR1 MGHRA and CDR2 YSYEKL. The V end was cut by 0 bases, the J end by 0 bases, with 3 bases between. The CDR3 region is CASSQDTSNQPQHF. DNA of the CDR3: TGCGCCAGCAGCCAAGACACTAGCAATCAGCCCCAGCATTTT.

The CDR3 loop reads CASSHQTSGRATVDIQYF. The CDR3 coding sequence is TGCGCCAGCAGTCACCAGACTAGCGGGAGGGCCACTGTGGACATTCAGTACTTC. The chain uses TRBV23-1 and TRBJ2-4, with TRBD2 identical over 14 bases. TRBV23-1 is designated an ORF whose function remains uncertain. The CDR3 runs to 18 residues. Trimming at V came to 3 bases and at J to 8 bases, leaving 12 bases not matched to a gene.

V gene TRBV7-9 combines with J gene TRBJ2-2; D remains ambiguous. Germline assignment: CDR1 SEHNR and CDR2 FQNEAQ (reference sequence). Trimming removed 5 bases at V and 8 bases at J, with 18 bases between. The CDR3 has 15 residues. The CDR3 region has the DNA TGTGCCAGCAGCCCCGAGTGGACCTCCATAGGGGAGCTGTTTTTT. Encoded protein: CASSPEWTSIGELFF.

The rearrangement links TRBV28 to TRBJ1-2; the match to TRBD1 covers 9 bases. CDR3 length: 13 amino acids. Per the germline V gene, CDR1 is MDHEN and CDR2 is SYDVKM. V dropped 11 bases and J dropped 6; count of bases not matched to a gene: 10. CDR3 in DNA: TGTGCCGTTCCGGGACAGGGAGCTAATGGCTACACCTTC. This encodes CAVPGQGANGYTF.

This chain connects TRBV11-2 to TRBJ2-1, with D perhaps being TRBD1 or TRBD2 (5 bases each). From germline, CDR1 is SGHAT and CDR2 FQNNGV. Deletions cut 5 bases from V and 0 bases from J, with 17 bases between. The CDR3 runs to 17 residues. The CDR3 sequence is CASSKDRLGTSYNEQFF. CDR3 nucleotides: TGTGCCAGCAGCAAAGACCGGTTGGGGACCTCCTACAATGAGCAGTTCTTC.

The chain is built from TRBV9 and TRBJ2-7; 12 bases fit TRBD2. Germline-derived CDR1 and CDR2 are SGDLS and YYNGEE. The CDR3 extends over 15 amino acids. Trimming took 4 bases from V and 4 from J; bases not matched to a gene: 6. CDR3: CASSSGTSGRYEQYF. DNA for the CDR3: TGTGCCAGCAGCTCGGGCACTAGCGGGAGGTACGAGCAGTACTTC. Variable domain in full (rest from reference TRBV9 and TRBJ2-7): DSGVTQTPKHLITATGQRVTLRCSPRSGDLSVYWYQQSLDQGLQFLIQYYNGEERAKGNILERFSAQQFPDLHSELNLSSLELGDSALYFCASSSGTSGRYEQYFGPGTRLTVT.

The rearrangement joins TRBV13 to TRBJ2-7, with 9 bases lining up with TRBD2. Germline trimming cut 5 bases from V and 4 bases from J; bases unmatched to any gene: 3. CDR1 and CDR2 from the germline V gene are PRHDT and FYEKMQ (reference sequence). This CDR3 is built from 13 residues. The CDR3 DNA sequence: TGTGCCAGCAGCGCCCTAGCGGGGTACGAGCAGTACTTC. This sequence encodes CASSALAGYEQYF.

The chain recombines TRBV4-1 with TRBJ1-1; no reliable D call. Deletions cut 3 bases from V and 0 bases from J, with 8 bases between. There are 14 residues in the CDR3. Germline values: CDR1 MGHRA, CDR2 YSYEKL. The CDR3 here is CASSHTMMNTEAFF. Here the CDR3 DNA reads TGCGCCAGCAGCCATACAATGATGAACACTGAAGCTTTCTTT.